Listed below are T cell receptor beta chains from one sample, sequenced in a study of cytomegalovirus exposure and HLA in healthy donors. TCRdb keeps only in-frame clones here, not all; method: immunoSEQ multiplex PCR. The sample lists some 130,000 clones, about 82% occurring once. Sample: PBMCs. All receptors come from a boy aged 10-17 years in good health and CMV-seronegative. CDR3s include the opening cysteine and the closing phenylalanine or tryptophan. The D gene is left open where the match is weak. Clone sizes are given selectively: once, few, many, or a class where the clone is expanded.

d_call j_call v_call clone_size cdr3_length cdr3_aa cdr3_nt
TRBD2 TRBJ2-1 TRBV29-1 - 14 CSVELGEGGNEQFF TGCAGCGTTGAACTTGGGGAGGGAGGCAATGAGCAGTTCTTC
TRBD1 TRBJ1-1 TRBV6-5 - 14 CASFTPRGRTEAFF TGTGCCAGCTTTACCCCCAGGGGGCGAACTGAAGCTTTCTTT
- TRBJ1-5 TRBV5-6 - 16 CASSFGPTGLNQPQHF TGTGCCAGCAGCTTCGGACCAACAGGTCTCAATCAGCCCCAGCATTTT
- TRBJ2-7 TRBV11-2 - 17 CASSLLSGGSGWGEQYF TGTGCCAGCAGCTTACTCAGCGGAGGCTCCGGCTGGGGCGAGCAGTACTTC
TRBD1 TRBJ1-1 TRBV27 - 17 CASSSRPAGTGDTEAFF TGTGCCAGCAGCTCCCGCCCCGCCGGGACAGGGGACACTGAAGCTTTCTTT
- TRBJ1-4 TRBV27 - 11 CASSSGEKLFF TGTGCCAGCAGCTCGGGTGAAAAACTGTTTTTT
TRBD1 TRBJ1-1 TRBV6-5 - 13 CASSFTGGAEAFF TGTGCCAGCAGTTTTACAGGGGGGGCTGAAGCTTTCTTT
TRBD2 TRBJ2-7 TRBV27 - 15 CASSFTPAGGYEQYF TGTGCCAGCAGTTTCACCCCAGCGGGAGGGTACGAGCAGTACTTC
TRBD2 TRBJ2-3 TRBV6-1 - 18 CASSGTRSGRVGTDTQYF TGTGCCAGCAGTGGCACGCGTAGCGGGAGAGTCGGCACAGATACGCAGTATTTT
TRBD1 TRBJ2-7 TRBV25-1 few 15 CASSSQTGGSYEQYF TGTGCCAGCAGTTCCCAGACAGGGGGCAGTTACGAGCAGTACTTC
TRBD2 TRBJ2-7 TRBV7-9 - 19 CASSPERSGTSPTSYEQYF TGTGCCAGCAGCCCGGAACGGTCCGGGACTAGTCCTACCTCCTACGAGCAGTACTTC
- TRBJ2-5 TRBV5-6 - 14 CASSFDPLTGTQYF TGTGCCAGCAGCTTCGATCCCCTAACGGGGACCCAGTACTTC
- TRBJ2-5 TRBV21-1 - 12 CASSKWAETQYF TGTGCCAGCAGCAAGTGGGCAGAGACCCAGTACTTC
TRBD1 TRBJ1-2 TRBV18 - 17 CASSPPSGTGGYYGYTF TGTGCCAGCTCACCACCGTCAGGGACAGGGGGCTACTATGGCTACACCTTC
TRBD1 TRBJ1-4 TRBV27 once 13 CASSTGGDEKLFF TGTGCCAGCAGTACAGGGGGCGATGAAAAACTGTTTTTT
TRBD1 TRBJ1-2 TRBV5-4 once 15 CASSLGTGAVYGYTF TGTGCCAGCAGCTTGGGGACAGGGGCTGTCTATGGCTACACCTTC
TRBD2 TRBJ2-1 TRBV27 - 15 CASRKTSGSYNEQFF TGTGCCAGCAGGAAAACTAGCGGCTCCTACAATGAGCAGTTCTTC
TRBD2 TRBJ2-7 TRBV19 - 15 CASSIRLAGVSEQYF TGTGCCAGTAGTATTCGGCTAGCGGGAGTTAGCGAGCAGTACTTC
- TRBJ2-7 TRBV6-5 - 15 CASSYSSRGAYEQYF TGTGCCAGCAGTTACTCGTCCAGGGGGGCCTACGAGCAGTACTTC
- TRBJ1-4 TRBV5-5 few 14 CASSFSGLEEKLFF TGTGCCAGCAGCTTTTCAGGGTTAGAGGAAAAACTGTTTTTT
TRBD1 TRBJ1-2 TRBV28 - 17 CASSLWIRDREVVGYTF TGTGCCAGCAGTTTATGGATCCGGGACAGGGAAGTTGTGGGCTACACCTTC
TRBD2 TRBJ2-2 TRBV5-4 - 15 CASSEAGVNTGELFF TGTGCCAGCAGCGAAGCGGGGGTGAACACCGGGGAGCTGTTTTTT
- TRBJ2-5 TRBV7-7 - 15 CASSRLTGSQETQYF TGTGCCAGCAGCAGATTGACGGGGTCCCAAGAGACCCAGTACTTC
TRBD2 TRBJ2-7 TRBV11-3 - 15 CASSSGLAASYEQYF TGTGCCAGCAGCTCTGGACTAGCGGCTTCCTACGAGCAGTACTTC
TRBD2 TRBJ2-7 TRBV4-1 - 18 CASSHGTSGRAYASEQYF TGCGCCAGCAGCCACGGGACTAGCGGGAGGGCCTATGCCTCCGAGCAGTACTTC
TRBD1 TRBJ2-1 TRBV5-1 - 16 CASSFSGQGAYNEQFF TGCGCCAGCAGCTTCTCGGGACAGGGGGCCTACAATGAGCAGTTCTTC
- TRBJ1-6 TRBV5-4 - 13 CASSLEGESPLHF TGTGCCAGCAGCTTGGAGGGGGAGTCACCCCTCCACTTT
TRBD2 TRBJ2-1 TRBV4-1 - 14 CASSRREGGNEQFF TGCGCCAGCAGCCGGCGGGAGGGTGGAAATGAGCAGTTCTTC
TRBD2 TRBJ2-7 TRBV30 - 15 CAWSVGTSATYEQYF TGTGCCTGGAGTGTAGGGACTAGCGCTACCTACGAGCAGTACTTC
- TRBJ1-2 TRBV7-9 - 15 CASRTTGSLGYGYTF TGTGCCAGCAGGACGACAGGTTCCCTAGGCTATGGCTACACCTTC
TRBD2 TRBJ2-7 TRBV4-2 - 16 CASSQEPTSGVYEQYF TGTGCCAGCAGCCAAGAGCCGACTAGCGGAGTCTACGAGCAGTACTTC
TRBD1 TRBJ2-3 TRBV5-8 - 15 CASSLGTALRDTQYF TGTGCCAGCAGCCTCGGGACAGCCCTGAGGGATACGCAGTATTTT
TRBD1 TRBJ2-1 TRBV4-3 once 18 CASSQERDSGTGGNEQFF TGCGCCAGCAGCCAAGAACGAGATTCCGGGACAGGGGGGAATGAGCAGTTCTTC
TRBD1 TRBJ1-1 TRBV6-5 - 16 CASSYSPTGWNTEAFF TGTGCCAGCAGTTATTCCCCGACAGGGTGGAACACTGAAGCTTTCTTT
- TRBJ1-5 TRBV19 - 15 CASRGGGALNQPQHF TGTGCCAGTCGGGGTGGGGGGGCTCTCAATCAGCCCCAGCATTTT
TRBD2 TRBJ2-1 TRBV30 - 15 CACTLAGASYNEQFF TGTGCCTGTACTCTAGCGGGGGCTTCCTACAATGAGCAGTTCTTC
- TRBJ1-1 TRBV4-3 - 13 CASSQESNTEAFF TGCGCCAGCAGCCAAGAGTCTAACACTGAAGCTTTCTTT
- TRBJ2-5 TRBV11-2 - 15 CASSLSPGISETQYF TGTGCCAGCAGCTTAAGTCCAGGGATCTCCGAGACCCAGTACTTC
- TRBJ2-5 TRBV7-8 - 15 CASSLGQEGRETQYF TGTGCCAGCAGCTTAGGGCAGGAGGGCCGAGAGACCCAGTACTTC
TRBD2 TRBJ2-7 TRBV4-1 - 15 CASSYSGTTNYEQYF TGCGCCAGCTCTTATTCCGGGACTACCAACTACGAGCAGTACTTC
- TRBJ1-3 TRBV30 few 16 CAWSVPGPSSGNTIYF TGTGCCTGGAGTGTTCCGGGTCCAAGCTCTGGAAACACCATATATTTT
TRBD1 TRBJ1-2 TRBV18 few 17 CASSLIQGTGYLDGYTF TGTGCCAGCTCCCTTATCCAGGGGACAGGGTATTTGGATGGCTACACCTTC
- TRBJ1-1 TRBV6-1 - 13 CASTFSGNTEAFF TGTGCCAGCACATTCTCAGGGAACACTGAAGCTTTCTTT
TRBD2 TRBJ2-7 TRBV4-2 few 18 CASSQDGVRAGGFSQQYF TGTGCCAGCAGCCAAGATGGTGTGAGAGCGGGAGGTTTCTCCCAGCAGTACTTC
TRBD2 TRBJ2-3 TRBV30 - 15 CATSEASGRRDTQYF TGTGCCACCTCCGAGGCTAGCGGGAGGAGGGATACGCAGTATTTT
TRBD1 TRBJ2-1 TRBV27 - 16 CASSGQGRSVYNEQFF TGTGCCAGCAGCGGACAGGGGAGAAGCGTCTACAATGAGCAGTTCTTC
- TRBJ2-1 TRBV2 - 15 CASSGRSGGAGEQFF TGTGCCAGCAGTGGACGATCAGGAGGAGCCGGTGAGCAGTTCTTC